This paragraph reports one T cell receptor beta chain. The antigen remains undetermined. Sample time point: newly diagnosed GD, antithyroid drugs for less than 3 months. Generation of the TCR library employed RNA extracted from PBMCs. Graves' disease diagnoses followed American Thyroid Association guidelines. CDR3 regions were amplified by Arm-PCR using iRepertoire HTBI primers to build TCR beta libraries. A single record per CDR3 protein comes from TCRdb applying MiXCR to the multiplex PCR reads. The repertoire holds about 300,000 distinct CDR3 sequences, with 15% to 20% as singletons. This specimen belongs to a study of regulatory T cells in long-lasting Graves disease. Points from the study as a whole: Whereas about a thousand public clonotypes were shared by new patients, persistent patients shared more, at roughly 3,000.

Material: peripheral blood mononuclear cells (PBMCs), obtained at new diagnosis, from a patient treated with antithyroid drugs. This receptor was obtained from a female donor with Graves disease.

DNA for the CDR3: TGTGCTAGTGGTTTGACCCCAGCCTCTGGCGAGCAGTACTTC. This gives the protein CASGLTPASGEQYF. This chain connects TRBV12-5 to TRBJ2-7; no clear D. Germline assignment: CDR1 LGHNT and CDR2 FRNRAP. Trimming removed 2 bases at V and 6 bases at J, with 14 bases between. The CDR3 length is 14 residues. Full variable domain (missing parts from reference TRBV12-5 and TRBJ2-7): DARVTQTPRHKVTEMGQEVTMRCQPILGHNTVFWYRQTMMQGLELLAYFRNRAPLDDSGMPKDRFSAEMPDATLATLKIQPSEPRDSAVYFCASGLTPASGEQYFGPGTRLTVT.